This T cell receptor beta chain was sequenced in a study of a mutant IDH1 vaccine in newly diagnosed glioma. The overall study: The earlier regimen, radiotherapy, temozolomide, or both, was most often both.

The method was immunoSEQ multiplex PCR; TCRdb's version includes in-frame clones alone and lacks a portion of them. The sample holds 40,000 or so clones, roughly 78% seen once. Overall study results and limits: Patients mounted vaccine-induced immune responses in roughly 93% of cases. Shifts in the top peripheral T cell clonotypes seemed unrelated to pseudoprogression.

This CDR3 has 15 amino acids. With V trimmed by 1 base and J by 4 bases, 9 bases remained unmatched. Germline values: CDR1 SQVTM, CDR2 ANQGSEA. To note about this clone: Its antigen remains unidentified.

Time point noted: baseline, week 1 (first vaccination visit). Stated treatment: pre-vaccination baseline after standard-of-care therapy. Donor diagnoses consisted of new WHO grade 3 or 4 IDH1-mutant, ATRX-lost astrocytomas. V usage is TRBV29-1 and J usage is TRBJ1-2; 7 bases fit TRBD1. The source of this sequence is a man aged 35 to 55 with glioma. Some clones in this sample may be carry-over from other donors' samples. The material was PBMCs, obtained from a glioma patient treated with radiotherapy, temozolomide or both. The CDR3 reads CSVEAGGQPFYGYTF. For the CDR3, the DNA is TGCAGCGTTGAAGCGGGGGGACAGCCATTCTATGGCTACACCTTC. The variable domain in full, with the rest retrieved from reference TRBV29-1 and TRBJ1-2, is SAVISQKPSRDICQRGTSLTIQCQVDSQVTMMFWYRQQPGQSLTLIATANQGSEATYESGFVIDKFPISRPNLTFSTLTVSNMSPEDSSIYLCSVEAGGQPFYGYTFGSGTRLTVV.